The rows below give T cell receptor beta chains drawn from one sample of a study of control samples from healthy donors and cancer patients. The assay was immunoSEQ multiplex PCR, and TCRdb's table has in-frame clones only and misses some. This sample has tens of thousands of clones; less than 95% occur once, and the top ten carry under 0.95%. The sequenced sample was PBMCs. The receptors derive from a man aged 30 to 45 with colorectal cancer. Both conserved end residues are part of each CDR3. The D gene is left open where the match is weak. Clone size is not always given. Where it is, it says once, few, many or a class for expanded clones.

TRBV15	.	TRBJ2-1	TRBD2	TGTGCCACCAGCAGAGGCCTAGCGGGGGGGACGGAGCAGTTCTTC	CATSRGLAGGTEQFF
TRBV5-1	.	TRBJ1-1	TRBD1	TGCGCCAGCAGCCGGACAGGGGCGGGGAACACTGAAGCTTTCTTT	CASSRTGAGNTEAFF
TRBV6-5	.	TRBJ1-2	.	TGTGCCAGCTCTGACAGTACCTATGCCTACACCTTC	CASSDSTYAYTF
TRBV25-1	.	TRBJ2-6	TRBD1	TGTGCCAGCAGTGCCTGGACAGGCTCTGGGGCCAACGTCCTGACTTTC	CASSAWTGSGANVLTF
TRBV5-1	.	TRBJ2-3	.	TGCGCCAGCAGCCCGCCAGATATTTCTAGCACAGATACGCAGTATTTT	CASSPPDISSTDTQYF
TRBV7-2	.	TRBJ1-1	TRBD1	TGTGCCAGCAGCTTCCGACAGGGCCGGAACACTGAAGCTTTCTTT	CASSFRQGRNTEAFF
TRBV7-6	.	TRBJ1-1	.	TGTGCCAGCAGCTTAGCTGTCGACAGCTACCGGACTGAAGCTTTCTTT	CASSLAVDSYRTEAFF
TRBV20-1	.	TRBJ1-4	.	TGCAGTGCTCACAGGAATGAAAAACTGTTTTTT	CSAHRNEKLFF
TRBV6-5	.	TRBJ1-2	.	TGTGCCAGCAGCAACGCAGGGGTTGATGGCTACACCTTC	CASSNAGVDGYTF
TRBV6-6	.	TRBJ2-5	.	TGTGCCAGCAGGGAAAGTGGGCAAGAGACCCAGTACTTC	CASRESGQETQYF
TRBV6-5	.	TRBJ2-7	.	TGTGCCAGCAGTTCCCCGGGCCTCACTGGGTACGAGCAGTACTTC	CASSSPGLTGYEQYF
TRBV21-1	.	TRBJ1-1	.	TGTGCCAGCAGCAAAGAGGGACAGCCGAACACTGAAGCTTTCTTT	CASSKEGQPNTEAFF
TRBV7-8	.	TRBJ1-5	.	TGTGCCAGCAGCTTTATAACAGGGTTGGCTAATCAGCCCCAGCATTTT	CASSFITGLANQPQHF
TRBV2	.	TRBJ2-3	.	TGTGCCAGCAGTGAATACAGGACTACCAAAAGTACGCAGTATTTT	CASSEYRTTKSTQYF
TRBV7-2	.	TRBJ2-2	TRBD2	TGTGCCAGCAGCGTGGGACTAGCGGGGGCTGGGGAGCTGTTTTTT	CASSVGLAGAGELFF
TRBV18	.	TRBJ2-3	.	TGTGCCAGCTCACCACCCGGGTCCAACACAGATACGCAGTATTTT	CASSPPGSNTDTQYF
TRBV19	.	TRBJ2-2	.	TGTGCCAGTAGTGTCAGGGGCACCGGGGAGCTGTTTTTT	CASSVRGTGELFF
TRBV25-1	.	TRBJ2-5	TRBD1	TGTGCCAGCAGTGATCTCCAAATCCGGGACAGGGGGCTTGAGACCCAGTACTTC	CASSDLQIRDRGLETQYF
TRBV19	.	TRBJ2-2	TRBD2	TGTGCCAGTAGTATAGAGGCCCTAGCGGGAACGAACACCGGGGAGCTGTTTTTT	CASSIEALAGTNTGELFF
TRBV7-8	.	TRBJ1-2	.	TGTGCCAGCAGCTTAGAATCCCGGGGCAACTATGGCTACACCTTC	CASSLESRGNYGYTF
TRBV12-2	.	TRBJ1-2	.	TGTGCAAGTCGCCCACGGGGGGGATATGGCTACACCTTC	CASRPRGGYGYTF
TRBV6-5	once	TRBJ1-2	.	TGTGCCAGCAGTTACGCGCGTACTAACTATGGCTACACCTTC	CASSYARTNYGYTF
TRBV7-9	.	TRBJ2-3	TRBD1	TGTGCCAGCAGCTCCCCAGGGGGACAGGGTCCAGATACGCAGTATTTT	CASSSPGGQGPDTQYF
TRBV2	.	TRBJ1-2	.	TGTGCCAGCAGTGAGGGTCGCGACGTCGGGTATGGCTACACCTTC	CASSEGRDVGYGYTF
TRBV13	.	TRBJ1-2	TRBD1	TGTGCCAGCAGCCACGGGACAGGGGTTCCGGGCTACACCTTC	CASSHGTGVPGYTF
TRBV29-1	.	TRBJ2-1	.	TGCAGCGTACCCACAGGATACAATGAGCAGTTCTTC	CSVPTGYNEQFF
TRBV19	.	TRBJ1-5	TRBD1	TGTGCCAGTAGTCTCTGGACAGGTTATAGCAATCAGCCCCAGCATTTT	CASSLWTGYSNQPQHF
TRBV10-3	.	TRBJ1-1	.	TGTGCCATCAGTGTAGTGGAGGGGAACACTGAAGCTTTCTTT	CAISVVEGNTEAFF
TRBV7-9	.	TRBJ1-2	.	TGTGCCAGCAGCTCCCACGGACAAGATAACTATGGCTACACCTTC	CASSSHGQDNYGYTF
TRBV11-3	.	TRBJ1-1	.	TGTGCCAGCAGCTTACTTAAGGACACTGAAGCTTTCTTT	CASSLLKDTEAFF
TRBV25-1	.	TRBJ1-1	TRBD1	TGTGCCAGCAGTGAAACAGGGGGCAGAACTGAAGCTTTCTTT	CASSETGGRTEAFF
TRBV7-6	.	TRBJ2-2	.	TGTGCCAGCAGCAACCCCCTATACGGCAGGGAGCTGTTTTTT	CASSNPLYGRELFF
TRBV5-4	.	TRBJ1-1	.	TGTGCCAGCAGCCTCCCGGGACGGAGCTCCTCTGAAGCTTTCTTT	CASSLPGRSSSEAFF
TRBV5-1	.	TRBJ1-2	TRBD1	TGCGCCAGCAGCCCGACAGGGGCGCTTAGGGGCTACACCTTC	CASSPTGALRGYTF
TRBV9	.	TRBJ2-2	TRBD2	TGTGCCAGCAGCGTAGGATTGGAGTACGGGGGGGCCACCGGGGAGCTGTTTTTT	CASSVGLEYGGATGELFF
TRBV4-1	few	TRBJ1-6	.	TGCGCCAGCAGCCATCTAGGGGTGACCAATTCACCCCTCCACTTT	CASSHLGVTNSPLHF
TRBV10-3	.	TRBJ2-2	.	TGTGCCATCAGTGGGGGTTTCGTCGGACTATTCCGTCTGGACACCGGGGAGCTGTTTTTT	CAISGGFVGLFRLDTGELFF
TRBV19	.	TRBJ1-2	.	TGTGCCAGTAGTACCCAAATAAACTATGGCTACACCTTC	CASSTQINYGYTF
TRBV27	.	TRBJ2-1	.	TGTGCCAGCAGTCTCAGCTCCTACAATGAGCAGTTCTTC	CASSLSSYNEQFF
TRBV6-2/TRBV6-3	.	TRBJ1-5	.	TGTGCCAGCAGTTACCCCGACAGCCCAAATCAGCCCCAGCATTTT	CASSYPDSPNQPQHF
TRBV6-5	.	TRBJ1-1	.	TGTGCCAGCAGTTTTCCGGGACGTGAAGCTTTCTTT	CASSFPGREAFF
TRBV15	.	TRBJ2-3	TRBD1	TGTGCCACCAGCAGAGATCCGGGACAGGGCGCAGATACGCAGTATTTT	CATSRDPGQGADTQYF
TRBV2	few	TRBJ1-5	.	TGTGCCAGCAGTGAAGCGCTTCTCGGGACTGAAGCGTCGATTCAGCCCCAGCATTTT	CASSEALLGTEASIQPQHF
TRBV7-2	.	TRBJ2-5	.	TGTGCCAGCAGCCCCTGGGACCAAGAGACCCAGTACTTC	CASSPWDQETQYF
TRBV5-1	.	TRBJ2-7	.	TGCGCCAGCAGCCCGGCAGGGTTTGGAATCCCCCAATCAGGCGAGCAGTACTTC	CASSPAGFGIPQSGEQYF
TRBV5-8	.	TRBJ1-4	TRBD1	TGTGCCAGCAGCTGGACGGACAGGACCAGTGAAAAACTGTTTTTT	CASSWTDRTSEKLFF
TRBV7-2	.	TRBJ1-2	.	TGTGCCAGCAGCTTGGTCCAGGGAGGTAATGGCTACACCTTC	CASSLVQGGNGYTF
TRBV25-1	.	TRBJ2-3	.	TGTGCCAGCAGAGGGGACCTCACAGATACGCAGTATTTT	CASRGDLTDTQYF
TRBV7-8	.	TRBJ2-1	.	TGTGCCAGCAGCTTAGATCGGACAGCGGCCGGCAATGAGCAGTTCTTC	CASSLDRTAAGNEQFF
TRBV24-1	.	TRBJ2-3	TRBD2	TGTGCCACCAGTGCTGAGACTAGCGGGGTGGCAGATACGCAGTATTTT	CATSAETSGVADTQYF
TRBV29-1	.	TRBJ2-3	TRBD2	TGCAGCGTTGAAACCGTTGGACTAGCGGGCACAGATACGCAGTATTTT	CSVETVGLAGTDTQYF
TRBV6-5	few	TRBJ2-5	.	TGTGCCAGCAGCCTCTACCGGGGGGCATCGGAGACCCAGTACTTC	CASSLYRGASETQYF
TRBV7-9	.	TRBJ2-1	TRBD2	TGTGCCAGCGACGGGGGAGGGAGCAATGAGCAGTTCTTC	CASDGGGSNEQFF
TRBV4-3	.	TRBJ2-5	TRBD2	TGCGCCAGCAGCCAAGGGAGACTAGCGGGGGGCGACCAGTACTTC	CASSQGRLAGGDQYF